This T cell receptor beta chain was recorded in a study of shared clonotypes between healthy human individuals. Sequenced by immunoSEQ multiplex PCR; TCRdb stores in-frame clones only, minus some. This table has around 2.5 million clones, approximately 93% appearing once. V lost 0 bases and J 2 bases, leaving 11 bases between the germline ends. This CDR3 is 16 amino acids long. Per germline, CDR1 SGHRS and CDR2 YFSETQ. This clone was observed a single time. This TCR came from a man between 18 and 35 years old in good health. Some clones in this sample may be carry-over from other donors' samples. Sequenced input: naive CD4+ T cells from PBMCs. Sample subset: CD45RA+ positively selected. The chain has TRBV5-1 and TRBJ1-4; D not certain. CDR3 sequence (DNA): TGCGCCAGCAGCTTGGAAGGGAGGAGGACTAATGAAAAACTGTTTTTT. Its protein is CASSLEGRRTNEKLFF.